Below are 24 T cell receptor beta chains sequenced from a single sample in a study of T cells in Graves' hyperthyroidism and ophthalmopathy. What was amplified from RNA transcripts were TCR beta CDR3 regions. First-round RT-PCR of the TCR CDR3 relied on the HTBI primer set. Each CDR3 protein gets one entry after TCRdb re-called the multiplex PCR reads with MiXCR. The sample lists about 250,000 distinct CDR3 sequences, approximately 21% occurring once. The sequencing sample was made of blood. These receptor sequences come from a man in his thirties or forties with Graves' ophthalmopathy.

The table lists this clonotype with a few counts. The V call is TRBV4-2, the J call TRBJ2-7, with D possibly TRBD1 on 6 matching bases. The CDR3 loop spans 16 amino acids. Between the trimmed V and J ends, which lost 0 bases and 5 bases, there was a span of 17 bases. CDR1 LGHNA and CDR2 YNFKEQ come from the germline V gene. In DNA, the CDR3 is TGTGCCAGCAGCCAAGATCAGGGGCTGCGTGGGGACGAGCAGTACTTC. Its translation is CASSQDQGLRGDEQYF.

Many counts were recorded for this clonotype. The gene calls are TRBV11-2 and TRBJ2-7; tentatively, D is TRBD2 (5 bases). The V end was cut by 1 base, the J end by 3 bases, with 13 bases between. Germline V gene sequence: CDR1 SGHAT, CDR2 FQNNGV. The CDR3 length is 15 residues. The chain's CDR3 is CASSLGPGIVYEQYF. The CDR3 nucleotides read TGTGCCAGCAGCTTAGGCCCGGGAATAGTCTACGAGCAGTACTTC.

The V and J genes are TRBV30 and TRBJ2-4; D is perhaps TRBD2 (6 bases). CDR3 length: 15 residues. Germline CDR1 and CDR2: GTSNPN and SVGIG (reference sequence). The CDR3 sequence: CVGRRLIGTSYIQYF. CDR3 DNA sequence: TGTGTCGGGCGGCGATTAATCGGGACTTCCTACATTCAGTACTTC.

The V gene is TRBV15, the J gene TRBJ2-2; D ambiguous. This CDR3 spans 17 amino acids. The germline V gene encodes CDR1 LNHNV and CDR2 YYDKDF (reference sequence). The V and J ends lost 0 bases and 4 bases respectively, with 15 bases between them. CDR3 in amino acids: CATSRDLTYSITGELFF. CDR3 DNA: TGTGCCACCAGCAGAGATCTGACCTACTCGATCACCGGGGAGCTGTTTTTT.

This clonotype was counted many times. This CDR3 reads CASSEVGQANYGYTF. CDR3 sequence (DNA): TGTGCCAGCAGTGAAGTGGGCCAGGCGAACTATGGCTACACCTTC. This rearrangement joins TRBV2 to TRBJ1-2; unclear D gene. The V end lost 1 base, the J end lost 2 bases, and 11 bases lay between the germline ends. The CDR3 consists of 15 residues. CDR1 is SNHLY, CDR2 FYNNEI, per germline.

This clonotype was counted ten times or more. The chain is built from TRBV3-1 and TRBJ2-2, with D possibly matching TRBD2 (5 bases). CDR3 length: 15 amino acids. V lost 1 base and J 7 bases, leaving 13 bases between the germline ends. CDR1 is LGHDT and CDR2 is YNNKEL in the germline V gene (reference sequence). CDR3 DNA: TGTGCCAGCAGCCAAGTGAAGGGAGCGAGCGGGGAGCTGTTTTTT. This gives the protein CASSQVKGASGELFF.

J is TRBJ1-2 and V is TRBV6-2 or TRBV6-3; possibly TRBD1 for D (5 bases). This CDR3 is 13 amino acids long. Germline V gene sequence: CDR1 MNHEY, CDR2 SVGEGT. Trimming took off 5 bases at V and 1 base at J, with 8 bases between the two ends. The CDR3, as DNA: TGTGCCAGCAGTGGGGGGTATAACTATGGCTACACCTTC. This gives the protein CASSGGYNYGYTF.

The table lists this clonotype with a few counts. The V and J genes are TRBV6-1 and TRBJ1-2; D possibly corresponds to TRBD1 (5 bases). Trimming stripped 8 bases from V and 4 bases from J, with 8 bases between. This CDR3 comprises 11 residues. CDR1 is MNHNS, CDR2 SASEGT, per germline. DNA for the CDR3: TGTGCCAGCGGGGGAGGCTATGGCTACACCTTC. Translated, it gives CASGGGYGYTF.

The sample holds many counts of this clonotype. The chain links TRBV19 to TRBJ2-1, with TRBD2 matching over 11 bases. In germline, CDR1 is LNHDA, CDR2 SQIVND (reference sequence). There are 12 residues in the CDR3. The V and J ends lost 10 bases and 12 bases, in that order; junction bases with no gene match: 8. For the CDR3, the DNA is TGTGCCACCCAACTAGCGGGAGAAGGGCAGTTCTTC. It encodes CATQLAGEGQFF.

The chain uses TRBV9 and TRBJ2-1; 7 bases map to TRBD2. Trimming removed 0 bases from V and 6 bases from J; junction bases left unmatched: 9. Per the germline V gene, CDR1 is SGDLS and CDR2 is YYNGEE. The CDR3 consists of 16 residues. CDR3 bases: TGTGCCAGCAGCGTAGGGGGGGGTCTAGATATCAATGAGCAGTTCTTC. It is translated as CASSVGGGLDINEQFF.

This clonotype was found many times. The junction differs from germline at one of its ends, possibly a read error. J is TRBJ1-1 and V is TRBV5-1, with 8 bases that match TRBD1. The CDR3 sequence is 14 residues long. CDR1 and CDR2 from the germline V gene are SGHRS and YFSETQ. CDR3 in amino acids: CASSLGQGYTEAFF. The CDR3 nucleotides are TGTGCCAGCAGCTTAGGACAGGGCTACACTGAAGCTTTCTTT.

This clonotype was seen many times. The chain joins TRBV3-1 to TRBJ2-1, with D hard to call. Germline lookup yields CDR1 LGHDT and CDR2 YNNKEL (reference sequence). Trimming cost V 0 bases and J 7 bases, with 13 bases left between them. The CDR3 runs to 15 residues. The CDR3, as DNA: TGTGCCAGCAGCCAAGAGGTCCCGGAATCAAATGAGCAGTTCTTC. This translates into CASSQEVPESNEQFF.

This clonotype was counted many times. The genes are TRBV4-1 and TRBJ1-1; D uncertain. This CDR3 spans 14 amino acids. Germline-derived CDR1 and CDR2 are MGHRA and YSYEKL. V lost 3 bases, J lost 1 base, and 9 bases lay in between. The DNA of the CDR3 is TGCGCCAGCAGCCATTACAGAAAGAACACTGAAGCTTTCTTT. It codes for CASSHYRKNTEAFF.

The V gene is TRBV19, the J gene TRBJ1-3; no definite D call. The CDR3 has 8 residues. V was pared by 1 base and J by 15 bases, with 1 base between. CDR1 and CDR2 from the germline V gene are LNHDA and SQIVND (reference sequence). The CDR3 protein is CASSIAYF. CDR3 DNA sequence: TGTGCCAGTAGTATAGCATATTTT.

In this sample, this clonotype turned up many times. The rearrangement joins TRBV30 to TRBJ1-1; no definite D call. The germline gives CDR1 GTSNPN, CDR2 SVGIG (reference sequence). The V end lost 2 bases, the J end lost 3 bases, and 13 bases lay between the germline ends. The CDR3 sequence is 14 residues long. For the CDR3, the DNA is TGTGCCTGGAGTCGTATGGGGAGGGACACTGAAGCTTTCTTT. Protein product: CAWSRMGRDTEAFF.

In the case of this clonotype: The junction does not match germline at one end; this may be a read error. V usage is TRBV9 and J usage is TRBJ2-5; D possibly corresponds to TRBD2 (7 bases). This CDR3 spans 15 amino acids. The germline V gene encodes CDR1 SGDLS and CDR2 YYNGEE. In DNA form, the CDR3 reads TGTGCCAGCAGCAGAGGGGGGGAGGCATTGCAGACCCGGTACTTC. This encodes CASSRGGEALQTRYF.

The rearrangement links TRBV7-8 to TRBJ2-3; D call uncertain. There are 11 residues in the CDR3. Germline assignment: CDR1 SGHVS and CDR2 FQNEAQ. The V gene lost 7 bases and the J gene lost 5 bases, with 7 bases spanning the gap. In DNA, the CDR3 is TGTGCCAGCACCCAGAAAGATACGCAGTATTTT. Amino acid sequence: CASTQKDTQYF.

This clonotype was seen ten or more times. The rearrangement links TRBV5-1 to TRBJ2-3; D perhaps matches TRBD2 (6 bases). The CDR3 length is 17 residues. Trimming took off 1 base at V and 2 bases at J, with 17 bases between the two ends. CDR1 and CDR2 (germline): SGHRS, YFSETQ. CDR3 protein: CASSLRPSAVITDTQYF. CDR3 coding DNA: TGCGCCAGCAGCTTGAGGCCTAGCGCCGTCATCACAGATACGCAGTATTTT.

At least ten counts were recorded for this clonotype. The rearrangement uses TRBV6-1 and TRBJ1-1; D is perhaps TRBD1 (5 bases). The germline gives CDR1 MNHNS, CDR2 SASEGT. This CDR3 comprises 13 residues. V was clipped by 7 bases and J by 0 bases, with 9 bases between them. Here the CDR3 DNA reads TGTGCCAGCATGGGACTGCTGAACACTGAAGCTTTCTTT. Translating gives CASMGLLNTEAFF.

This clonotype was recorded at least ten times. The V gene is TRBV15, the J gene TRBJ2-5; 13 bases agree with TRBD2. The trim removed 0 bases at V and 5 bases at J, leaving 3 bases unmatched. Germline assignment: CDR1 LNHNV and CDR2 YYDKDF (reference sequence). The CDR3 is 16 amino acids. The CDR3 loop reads CATSREGLAGFETQYF. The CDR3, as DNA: TGTGCCACCAGCAGAGAGGGACTAGCGGGATTCGAGACCCAGTACTTC.

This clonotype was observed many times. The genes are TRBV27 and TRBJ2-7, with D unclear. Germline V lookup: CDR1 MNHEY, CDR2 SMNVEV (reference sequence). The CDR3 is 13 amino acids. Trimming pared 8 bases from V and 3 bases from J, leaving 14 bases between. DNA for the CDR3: TGTGCCAGCGGCCGAACACCCAGCTACGAGCAGTACTTC. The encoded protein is CASGRTPSYEQYF.

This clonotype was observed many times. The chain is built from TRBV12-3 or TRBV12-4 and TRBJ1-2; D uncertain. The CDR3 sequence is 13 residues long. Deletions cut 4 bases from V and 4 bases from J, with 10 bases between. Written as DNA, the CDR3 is TGTGCCAGCAGTTCCAAATTGGGCTATGGCTACACCTTC. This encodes CASSSKLGYGYTF.

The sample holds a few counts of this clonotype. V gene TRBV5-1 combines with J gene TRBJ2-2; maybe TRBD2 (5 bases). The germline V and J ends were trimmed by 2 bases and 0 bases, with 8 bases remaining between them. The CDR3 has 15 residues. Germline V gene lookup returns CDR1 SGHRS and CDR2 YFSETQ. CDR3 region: CASSFGRANTGELFF. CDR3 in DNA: TGCGCCAGCAGCTTCGGGCGGGCGAACACCGGGGAGCTGTTTTTT.

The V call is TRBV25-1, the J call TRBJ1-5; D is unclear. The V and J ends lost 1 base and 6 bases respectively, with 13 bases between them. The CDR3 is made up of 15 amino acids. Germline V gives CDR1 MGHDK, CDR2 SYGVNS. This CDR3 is CASSECLSGVQPQHF. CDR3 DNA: TGTGCCAGCAGTGAATGCCTAAGCGGGGTTCAGCCCCAGCATTTT.